These 23 T cell receptor beta chains originate from one sample sequenced in a study of OX40 agonist ivuxolimab in advanced cancers. TCRdb keeps only in-frame clones here, not all; method: immunoSEQ multiplex PCR. The sample has 67,000 or so clones; 88% are singletons. Sequenced here: CD4+ or CD8+ T cells sorted from blood, sampled in a trial of the OX40 agonist ivuxolimab. Receptors originate from an adult with an advanced solid tumor such as melanoma, head and neck, liver or kidney cancer.

This rearrangement joins TRBV19 to TRBJ1-4, with 9 bases lining up with TRBD1. V shed 5 bases, J shed 7 bases, and the junction held 2 bases outside the gene matches. CDR1 is LNHDA, CDR2 SQIVND, per germline (reference sequence). The CDR3 contains 13 residues. Here the CDR3 reads CASSGTGSEKLFF. The CDR3 DNA reads TGTGCCAGTAGTGGGACAGGGAGTGAAAAACTGTTTTTT.

This chain joins TRBV9 and TRBJ2-1, with 14 bases identical to TRBD2. Looked up from germline, CDR1 is SGDLS and CDR2 is YYNGEE. After removal of 7 bases from V and 7 bases from J, the junction contained 13 bases not matched to a gene. The CDR3 runs to 17 residues. For the CDR3, the DNA is TGTGCCAGCGGGTCGGAGAGACTAGCGGGAGGGGGGAATGAGCAGTTCTTC. Protein sequence: CASGSERLAGGGNEQFF.

The rearrangement uses TRBV18 and TRBJ2-7; 8 bases are shared with TRBD2. This CDR3 is built from 14 residues. Trimming cost V 0 bases and J 6 bases; bases outside gene matches: 4. The germline gives CDR1 KGHSH, CDR2 LQKENI. DNA of the CDR3: TGTGCCAGCTCACCACCGGGGCTAGCGGGCGAGCAGTACTTC. It translates to CASSPPGLAGEQYF.

V and J are TRBV6-5 and TRBJ2-4; TRBD1 agrees at 9 bases. Germline-derived CDR1 and CDR2 are MNHEY and SVGAGI. The CDR3 loop spans 15 amino acids. Losses at the gene ends were 6 bases for V and 3 bases for J; bases not matched to a gene: 6. CDR3 protein: CASRRQGVDKNIQYF. The CDR3 DNA is TGTGCCAGCAGAAGACAGGGGGTGGACAAAAACATTCAGTACTTC.

There are a few counts of this clone. The rearrangement links TRBV6-5 to TRBJ1-2; possibly TRBD1 for D (5 bases). CDR1 MNHEY and CDR2 SVGAGI come from the germline V gene. V was pared by 2 bases and J by 8 bases, with 18 bases between. The CDR3 contains 15 residues. CDR3 sequence: CASSYEGPWARGYTF. CDR3 bases: TGTGCCAGCAGTTACGAGGGACCTTGGGCGCGCGGCTACACCTTC.

The chain employs TRBV7-2 and TRBJ1-1; 8 bases are a match to TRBD1. The V gene's germline CDR1 is SGHTA and CDR2 FQGNSA. The J segment lost 4 bases and the V segment lost 2 bases, leaving 3 bases of the junction unmatched. The CDR3 has 14 amino acids. The CDR3 DNA reads as TGTGCCAGCAGCTTATCAGGGGGCGGCACTGAAGCTTTCTTT. This codes for CASSLSGGGTEAFF. The variable domain in full, with the rest retrieved from reference TRBV7-2 and TRBJ1-1, is GAGVSQSPSNKVTEKGKDVELRCDPISGHTALYWYRQSLGQGLEFLIYFQGNSAPDKSGLPSDRFSAERTGGSVSTLTIQRTQQEDSAVYLCASSLSGGGTEAFFGQGTRLTVV.

The chain recombines TRBV10-1 with TRBJ1-5; weak D call: TRBD1 (5 bases). Germline-derived CDR1 and CDR2 are WNHNN and SYGVQD (reference sequence). This CDR3 has 13 amino acids. V lost 4 bases, J lost 3 bases, and 7 bases lay in between. The DNA for the CDR3 is TGCGCCAGCAGTGGTGGGGCCAATCAGCCCCAGCATTTT. Protein product: CASSGGANQPQHF.

The J gene is TRBJ2-7, the V gene TRBV25-1; weak D call: TRBD2 (7 bases). CDR1 MGHDK and CDR2 SYGVNS come from the germline V gene. The CDR3 has 17 amino acids. V lost 1 base to trimming and J lost 6 bases, with 22 bases between them. The CDR3 nucleotides are TGTGCCAGCAGTGAATGGTGGGGCGGGGGCGACGAGGCCGAGCAGTACTTC. It codes for CASSEWWGGGDEAEQYF.

This clone was detected a few times. The chain uses TRBV7-8 and TRBJ1-6; no definite D call. Germline CDR1 is SGHVS and CDR2 is FQNEAQ. The CDR3 runs 15 residues. V dropped 1 base and J dropped 6 bases, with 10 bases sitting between them. CDR3 protein: CASSLDRGRNSPLHF. The CDR3 DNA follows: TGTGCCAGCAGCTTAGATCGGGGTCGTAATTCACCCCTCCACTTT.

The chain links TRBV5-4 to TRBJ2-2, with TRBD1 matching over 9 bases. The CDR3 is 15 amino acids. The germline CDR1 and CDR2 sequences are SGHNT and YYREEE (reference sequence). V was clipped by 1 base and J by 7 bases; unmatched bases: 5. CDR3 DNA: TGTGCCAGCAGCTTGCCGGGACAGGGTATCGGGGAGCTGTTTTTT. Amino acid sequence: CASSLPGQGIGELFF.

V and J are TRBV18 and TRBJ1-5; D might be TRBD1 (5 bases). V lost 8 bases to trimming and J lost 5 bases, with 13 bases between them. Germline loops: CDR1 KGHSH, CDR2 LQKENI. The CDR3 spans 13 residues. Here the CDR3 DNA reads TGTGCCAGCCGCGGGGCGGTGGATCAGCCCCAGCATTTT. Its translation: CASRGAVDQPQHF.

This chain connects TRBV28 to TRBJ1-3; no firm D call. This CDR3 is built from 14 residues. The V gene's germline CDR1 is MDHEN and CDR2 SYDVKM. With 4 bases removed from V and 0 bases from J, the gap between germline ends came to 7 bases. The CDR3 DNA reads TGTGCCAGCAGTTCCAGCACCTCTGGAAACACCATATATTTT. As protein: CASSSSTSGNTIYF.

This rearrangement joins TRBV19 to TRBJ1-5; 7 nucleotides match TRBD1. The CDR3 is 15 residues long. CDR1 and CDR2 (germline): LNHDA, SQIVND (reference sequence). The V and J ends lost 4 bases and 2 bases, in that order; junction bases with no gene match: 5. In DNA form, the CDR3 reads TGTGCCAGTAGTACCCCTGGGACAGGCAATCAGCCCCAGCATTTT. As protein: CASSTPGTGNQPQHF.

This chain connects TRBV2 to TRBJ2-2, with unresolved D. The germline gives CDR1 SNHLY, CDR2 FYNNEI. V lost 9 bases and J lost 1, with 9 bases in between. The CDR3 has 13 amino acids. The CDR3 sequence: CARAPLNTGELFF. The CDR3 nucleotides are TGTGCCAGAGCCCCTCTGAACACCGGGGAGCTGTTTTTT.

The genes are TRBV9 and TRBJ2-7, with TRBD1 matching 9 bases. V shed 1 base and J 5 bases; nucleotides not matched to a gene: 4. The CDR3 is 14 residues long. CDR1 is SGDLS and CDR2 is YYNGEE in the germline V gene. The CDR3 DNA follows: TGTGCCAGCAGCGTAACCGGGACAGGGCACGAGCAGTACTTC. It codes for CASSVTGTGHEQYF.

For this clone: Other DNA sequences of this sample code for an identical CDR3. The V call is TRBV5-1, the J call TRBJ2-5, with no clear D. The CDR3 covers 11 residues. From germline, CDR1 is SGHRS and CDR2 YFSETQ. V gave up 4 bases and J gave up 1 base, with 2 bases separating them. CDR3: CASSLQETQYF. In DNA form, the CDR3 reads TGCGCCAGCAGCCTCCAAGAGACCCAGTACTTC.

Written as DNA, the CDR3 is TGTGCCAGCAGTGAGTATGGGGGTTCGGACTATGGCTACACCTTC. This translates into CASSEYGGSDYGYTF. The chain uses TRBV6-1 and TRBJ1-2; the D gene is possibly TRBD1 (5 bases). The CDR3 is 15 amino acids. V gave up 3 bases and J gave up 3 bases, with 14 bases separating them. Per germline, CDR1 MNHNS and CDR2 SASEGT.

This clone is a singleton in its sample. The rearrangement joins TRBV19 to TRBJ1-5; D perhaps matches TRBD1 (5 bases). CDR1 is LNHDA and CDR2 is SQIVND in the germline V gene (reference sequence). The length of the CDR3 is 13 residues. V lost 6 bases, J lost 7 bases, and 13 bases lay in between. CDR3 sequence: CASRPGGDQPQHF. The DNA of the CDR3 is TGTGCCAGTAGGCCAGGAGGGGACCAGCCCCAGCATTTT.

The chain recombines TRBV18 with TRBJ2-7; D not resolved. CDR1 KGHSH and CDR2 LQKENI come from the germline V gene. There are 13 residues in the CDR3. Trimming shortened V by 2 bases and J by 6 bases, and 11 bases separated the two germline ends. This chain's CDR3 is CASSPTSGSEQYF. The DNA of the CDR3 is TGTGCCAGCTCACCAACGTCGGGTTCCGAGCAGTACTTC.

The V gene is TRBV6-5, the J gene TRBJ2-7, with 12 bases aligning to TRBD2. The CDR3 is 14 residues long. The V segment lost 7 bases and the J segment 6 bases; nucleotides outside the gene matches: 7. Germline V CDR1 and CDR2: MNHEY, SVGAGI. The DNA for the CDR3 is TGTGCCAGCATCCTAGCGGGAGGGCGGCGCGAGCAGTACTTC. This codes for CASILAGGRREQYF.

The V and J genes are TRBV5-4 and TRBJ2-3, with D hard to call. CDR1 is SGHNT and CDR2 is YYREEE in the germline V gene (reference sequence). This CDR3 region has 14 residues. With 2 bases removed from V and 0 bases from J, the gap between germline ends came to 7 bases. The CDR3 coding sequence is TGTGCCAGCAGCTTCTGGGGTAGCACAGATACGCAGTATTTT. Translating gives CASSFWGSTDTQYF.

The chain links TRBV6-1 to TRBJ1-2; 8 positions match TRBD1. The CDR3 is 16 amino acids. J lost 4 bases, V lost 3 bases, and 10 bases had no gene match. CDR1 and CDR2 from the germline V gene are MNHNS and SASEGT. CDR3 in DNA: TGTGCCAGCAGTGATAGGACAGGGAGGGGTGGCTATGGCTACACCTTC. Its translation is CASSDRTGRGGYGYTF.

V and J are TRBV21-1 and TRBJ1-1; TRBD1, the table's D call, lacks a check against the DNA. TRBV21-1 is described as a pseudogene. The CDR3 contains 17 residues. CDR3 region: CASSLQDTGQGNTEAFF. The CDR3 DNA follows: TGTGCCAGCAGCTTACAGGATACGGGACAGGGGAACACTGAAGCTTTCTTT.